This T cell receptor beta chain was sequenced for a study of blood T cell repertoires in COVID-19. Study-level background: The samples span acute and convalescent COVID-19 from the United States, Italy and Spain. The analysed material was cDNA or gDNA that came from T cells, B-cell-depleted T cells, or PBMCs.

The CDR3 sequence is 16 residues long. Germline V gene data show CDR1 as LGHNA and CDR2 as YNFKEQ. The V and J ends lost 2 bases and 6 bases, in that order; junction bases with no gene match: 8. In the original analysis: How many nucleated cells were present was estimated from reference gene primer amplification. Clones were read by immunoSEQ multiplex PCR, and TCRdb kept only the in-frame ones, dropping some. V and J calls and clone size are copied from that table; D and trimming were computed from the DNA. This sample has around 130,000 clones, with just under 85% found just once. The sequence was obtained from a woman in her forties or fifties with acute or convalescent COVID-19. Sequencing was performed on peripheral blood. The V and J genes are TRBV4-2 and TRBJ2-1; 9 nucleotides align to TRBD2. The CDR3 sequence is CASSQNLRRGGNEQFF. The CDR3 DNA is TGTGCCAGCAGCCAAAATTTACGGCGGGGGGGCAATGAGCAGTTCTTC.